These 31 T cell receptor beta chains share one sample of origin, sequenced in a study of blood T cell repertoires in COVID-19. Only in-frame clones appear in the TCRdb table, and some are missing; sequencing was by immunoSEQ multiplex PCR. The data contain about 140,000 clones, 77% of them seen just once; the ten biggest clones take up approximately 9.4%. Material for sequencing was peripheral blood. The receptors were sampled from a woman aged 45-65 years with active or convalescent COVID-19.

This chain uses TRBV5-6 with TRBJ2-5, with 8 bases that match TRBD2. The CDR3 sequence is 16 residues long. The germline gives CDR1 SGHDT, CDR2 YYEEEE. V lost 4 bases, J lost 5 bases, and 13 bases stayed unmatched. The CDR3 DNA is TGTGCCAGCAGCCCCCGGTTAGCGGGATTGGGTGAGACCCAGTACTTC. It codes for CASSPRLAGLGETQYF.

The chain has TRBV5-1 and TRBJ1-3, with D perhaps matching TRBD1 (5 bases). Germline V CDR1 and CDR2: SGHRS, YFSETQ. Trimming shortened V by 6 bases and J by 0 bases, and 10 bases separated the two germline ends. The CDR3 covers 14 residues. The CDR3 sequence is CASTLDTSGNTIYF. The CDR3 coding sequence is TGCGCCAGCACCCTGGACACCTCTGGAAACACCATATATTTT.

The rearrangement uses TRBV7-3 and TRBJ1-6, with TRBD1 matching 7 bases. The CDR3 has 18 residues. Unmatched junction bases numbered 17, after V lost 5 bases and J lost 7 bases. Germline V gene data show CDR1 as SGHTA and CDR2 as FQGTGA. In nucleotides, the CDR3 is TGTGCCAGCAGCCTAAGTTCTAGAGGGGGCGCAGGAAATTCACCCCTCCACTTT. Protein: CASSLSSRGGAGNSPLHF.

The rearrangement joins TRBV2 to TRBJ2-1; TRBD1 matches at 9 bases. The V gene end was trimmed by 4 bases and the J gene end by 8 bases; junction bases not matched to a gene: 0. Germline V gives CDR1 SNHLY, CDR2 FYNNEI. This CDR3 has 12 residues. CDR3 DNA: TGTGCCAGCAGTGGACAGGGGGATGAGCAGTTCTTC. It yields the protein CASSGQGDEQFF. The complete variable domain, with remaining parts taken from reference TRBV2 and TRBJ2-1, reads EPEVTQTPSHQVTQMGQEVILRCVPISNHLYFYWYRQILGQKVEFLVSFYNNEISEKSEIFDDQFSVERPDGSNFTLKIRSTKLEDSAMYFCASSGQGDEQFFGPGTRLTVL.

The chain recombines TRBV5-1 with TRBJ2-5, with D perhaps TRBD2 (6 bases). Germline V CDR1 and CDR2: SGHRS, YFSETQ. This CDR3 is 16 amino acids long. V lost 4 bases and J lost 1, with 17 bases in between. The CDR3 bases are TGCGCCAGCAGCCCACTGAAAGGAGGGTCCCAAGAGACCCAGTACTTC. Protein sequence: CASSPLKGGSQETQYF. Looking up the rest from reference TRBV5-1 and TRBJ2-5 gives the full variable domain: KAGVTQTPRYLIKTRGQQVTLSCSPISGHRSVSWYQQTPGQGLQFLFEYFSETQRNKGNFPGRFSGRQFSNSRSEMNVSTLELGDSALYLCASSPLKGGSQETQYFGPGTRLLVL.

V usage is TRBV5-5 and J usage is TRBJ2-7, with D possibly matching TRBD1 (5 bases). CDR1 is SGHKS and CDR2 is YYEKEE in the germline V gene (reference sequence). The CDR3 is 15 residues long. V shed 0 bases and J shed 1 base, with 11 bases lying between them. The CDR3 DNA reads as TGTGCCAGCAGCTTGGAATGGGGCAGTTCCTACGAGCAGTACTTC. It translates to CASSLEWGSSYEQYF.

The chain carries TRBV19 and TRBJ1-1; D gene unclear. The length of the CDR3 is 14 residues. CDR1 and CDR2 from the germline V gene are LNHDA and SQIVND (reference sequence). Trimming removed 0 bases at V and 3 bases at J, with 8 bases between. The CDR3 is CASSIDRRDTEAFF. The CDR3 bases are TGTGCCAGTAGTATAGACAGGAGGGACACTGAAGCTTTCTTT. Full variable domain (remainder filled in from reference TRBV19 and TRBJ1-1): DGGITQSPKYLFRKEGQNVTLSCEQNLNHDAMYWYRQDPGQGLRLIYYSQIVNDFQKGDIAEGYSVSREKKESFPLTVTSAQKNPTAFYLCASSIDRRDTEAFFGQGTRLTVV.

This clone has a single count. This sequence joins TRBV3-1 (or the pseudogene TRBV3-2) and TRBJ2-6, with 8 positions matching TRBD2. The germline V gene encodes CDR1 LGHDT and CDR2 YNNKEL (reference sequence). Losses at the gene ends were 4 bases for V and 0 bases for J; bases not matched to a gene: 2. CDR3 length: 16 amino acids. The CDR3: CASSLAGTSGANVLTF. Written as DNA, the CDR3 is TGTGCCAGCAGCCTAGCGGGGACCTCTGGGGCCAACGTCCTGACTTTC.

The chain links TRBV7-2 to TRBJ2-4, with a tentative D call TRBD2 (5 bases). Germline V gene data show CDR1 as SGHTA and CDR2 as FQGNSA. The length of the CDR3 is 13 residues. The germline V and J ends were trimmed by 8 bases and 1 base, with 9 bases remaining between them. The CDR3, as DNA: TGTGCCAGCGGAGGAGCGGCCAAAAACATTCAGTACTTC. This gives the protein CASGGAAKNIQYF.

CDR3 DNA sequence: TGTGCCAGTAGTAAAGCCTCCCTTGCGGGAGTTGGTGAGCAGTTCTTC. As protein: CASSKASLAGVGEQFF. The V and J genes are TRBV19 and TRBJ2-1; 7 bases match TRBD2. The length of the CDR3 is 16 residues. Trimming cost V 4 bases and J 9 bases; bases outside gene matches: 15. CDR1 is LNHDA and CDR2 is SQIVND in the germline V gene (reference sequence).

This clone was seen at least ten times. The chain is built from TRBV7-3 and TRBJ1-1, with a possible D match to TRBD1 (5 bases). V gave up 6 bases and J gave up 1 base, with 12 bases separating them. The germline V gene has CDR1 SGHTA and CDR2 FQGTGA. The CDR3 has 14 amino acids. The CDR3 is CASSSGHQNTEAFF. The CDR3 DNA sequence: TGTGCCAGCAGTTCCGGACACCAGAACACTGAAGCTTTCTTT.

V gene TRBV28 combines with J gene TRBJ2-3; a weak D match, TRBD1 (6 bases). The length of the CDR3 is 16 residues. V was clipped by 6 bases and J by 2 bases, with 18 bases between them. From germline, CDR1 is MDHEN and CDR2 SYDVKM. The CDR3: CASSPPTGRYTDTQYF. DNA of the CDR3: TGTGCCAGCAGCCCACCGACAGGCCGATACACAGATACGCAGTATTTT.

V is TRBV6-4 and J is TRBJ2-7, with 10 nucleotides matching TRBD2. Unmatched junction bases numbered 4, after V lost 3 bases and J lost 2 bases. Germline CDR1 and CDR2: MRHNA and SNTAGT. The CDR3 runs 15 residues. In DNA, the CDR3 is TGTGCCAGCAGTGAACTAGCGGGGTTTGCCTACGAGCAGTACTTC. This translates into CASSELAGFAYEQYF.

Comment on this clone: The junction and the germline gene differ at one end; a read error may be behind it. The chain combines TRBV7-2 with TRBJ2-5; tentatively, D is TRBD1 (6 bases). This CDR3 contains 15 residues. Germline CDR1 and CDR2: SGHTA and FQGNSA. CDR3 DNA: TGTGCCAGCAGCGCCGTCCCAGGGGTACAAGGGACCCAGTACTTC. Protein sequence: CASSAVPGVQGTQYF. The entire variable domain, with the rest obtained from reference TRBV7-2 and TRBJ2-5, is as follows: GAGVSQSPSNKVTEKGKDVELRCDPISGHTALYWYRQSLGQGLEFLIYFQGNSAPDKSGLPSDRFSAERTGGSVSTLTIQRTQQEDSAVYLCASSAVPGVQGTQYFGPGTRLLVL.

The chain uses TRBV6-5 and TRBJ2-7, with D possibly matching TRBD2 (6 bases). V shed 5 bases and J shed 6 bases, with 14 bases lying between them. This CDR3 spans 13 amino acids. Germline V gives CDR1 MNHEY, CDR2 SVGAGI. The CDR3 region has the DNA TGTGCCAGCAGTCTGGGCCTCGGGGGCGAGCAGTACTTC. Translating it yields CASSLGLGGEQYF.

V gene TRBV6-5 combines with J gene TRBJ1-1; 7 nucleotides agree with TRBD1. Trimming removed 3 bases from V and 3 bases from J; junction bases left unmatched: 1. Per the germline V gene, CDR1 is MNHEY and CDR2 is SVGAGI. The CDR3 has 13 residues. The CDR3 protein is CASSYTGDTEAFF. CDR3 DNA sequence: TGTGCCAGCAGTTATACAGGGGACACTGAAGCTTTCTTT.

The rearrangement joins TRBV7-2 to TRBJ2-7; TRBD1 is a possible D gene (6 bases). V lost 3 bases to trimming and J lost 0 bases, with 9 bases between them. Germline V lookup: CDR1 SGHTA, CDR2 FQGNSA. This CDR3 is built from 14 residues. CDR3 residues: CASSFDRSSYEQYF. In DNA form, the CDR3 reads TGTGCCAGCAGCTTTGACAGGAGCTCCTACGAGCAGTACTTC. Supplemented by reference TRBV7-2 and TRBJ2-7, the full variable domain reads GAGVSQSPSNKVTEKGKDVELRCDPISGHTALYWYRQSLGQGLEFLIYFQGNSAPDKSGLPSDRFSAERTGGSVSTLTIQRTQQEDSAVYLCASSFDRSSYEQYFGPGTRLTVT.

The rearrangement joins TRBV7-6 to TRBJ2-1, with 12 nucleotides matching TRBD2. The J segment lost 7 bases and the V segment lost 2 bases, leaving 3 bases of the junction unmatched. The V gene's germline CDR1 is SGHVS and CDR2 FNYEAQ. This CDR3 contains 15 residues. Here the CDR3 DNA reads TGTGCCAGCAGCTTATCACTAGCGGGGGGTAATGAGCAGTTCTTC. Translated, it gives CASSLSLAGGNEQFF.

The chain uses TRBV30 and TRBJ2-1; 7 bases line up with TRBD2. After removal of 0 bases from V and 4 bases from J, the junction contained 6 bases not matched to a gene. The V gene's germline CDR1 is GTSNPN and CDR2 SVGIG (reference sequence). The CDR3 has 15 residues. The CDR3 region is CAWSVLGGVYNEQFF. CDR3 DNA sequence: TGTGCCTGGAGTGTACTGGGAGGGGTTTACAATGAGCAGTTCTTC.

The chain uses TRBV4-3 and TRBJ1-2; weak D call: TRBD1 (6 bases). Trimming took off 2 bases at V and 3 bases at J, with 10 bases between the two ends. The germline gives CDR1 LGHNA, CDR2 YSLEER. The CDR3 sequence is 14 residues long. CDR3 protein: CASSQTRGYYGYTF. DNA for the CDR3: TGCGCCAGCAGCCAAACCAGGGGATACTATGGCTACACCTTC.

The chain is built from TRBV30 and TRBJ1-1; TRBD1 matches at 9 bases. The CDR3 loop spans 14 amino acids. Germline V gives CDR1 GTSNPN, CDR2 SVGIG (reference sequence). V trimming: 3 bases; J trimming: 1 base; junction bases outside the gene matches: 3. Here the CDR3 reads CAWSRDRENTEAFF. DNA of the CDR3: TGTGCCTGGAGCCGGGACAGGGAGAACACTGAAGCTTTCTTT. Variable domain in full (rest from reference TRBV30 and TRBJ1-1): SQTIHQWPATLVQPVGSPLSLECTVEGTSNPNLYWYRQAAGRGLQLLFYSVGIGQISSEVPQNLSASRPQDRQFILSSKKLLLSDSGFYLCAWSRDRENTEAFFGQGTRLTVV.

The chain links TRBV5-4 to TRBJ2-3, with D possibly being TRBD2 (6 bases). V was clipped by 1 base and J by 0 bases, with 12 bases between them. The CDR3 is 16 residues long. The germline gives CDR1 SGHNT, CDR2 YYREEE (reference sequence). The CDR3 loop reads CASSLKVAESTDTQYF. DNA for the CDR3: TGTGCCAGCAGCTTGAAAGTAGCGGAGAGCACAGATACGCAGTATTTT.

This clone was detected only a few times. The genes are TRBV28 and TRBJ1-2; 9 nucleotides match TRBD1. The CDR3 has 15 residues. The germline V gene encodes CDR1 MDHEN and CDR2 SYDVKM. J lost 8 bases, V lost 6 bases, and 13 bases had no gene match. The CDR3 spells CASSPPGQGKEGYTF. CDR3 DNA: TGTGCCAGCAGCCCCCCGGGACAGGGAAAAGAAGGCTACACCTTC.

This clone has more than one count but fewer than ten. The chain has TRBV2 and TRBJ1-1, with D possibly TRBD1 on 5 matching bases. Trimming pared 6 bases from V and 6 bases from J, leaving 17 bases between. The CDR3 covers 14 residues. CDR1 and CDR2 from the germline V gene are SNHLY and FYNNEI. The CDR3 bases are TGTGCCAGCAGCCTCCTTATCGGGGGGTCTGAAGCTTTCTTT. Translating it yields CASSLLIGGSEAFF.

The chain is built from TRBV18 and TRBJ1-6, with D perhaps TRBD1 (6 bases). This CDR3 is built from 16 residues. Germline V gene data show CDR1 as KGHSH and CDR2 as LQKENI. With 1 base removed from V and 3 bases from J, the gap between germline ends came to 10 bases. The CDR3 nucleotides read TGTGCCAGCTCACCACTTCCGGACAGCTATAATTCACCCCTCCACTTT. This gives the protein CASSPLPDSYNSPLHF.

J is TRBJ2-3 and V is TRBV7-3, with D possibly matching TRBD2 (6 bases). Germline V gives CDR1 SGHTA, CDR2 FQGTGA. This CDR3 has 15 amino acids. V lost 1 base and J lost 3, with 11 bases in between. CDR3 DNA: TGTGCCAGCAGCTTAATAGGCCGGGGGACAGATACGCAGTATTTT. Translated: CASSLIGRGTDTQYF.

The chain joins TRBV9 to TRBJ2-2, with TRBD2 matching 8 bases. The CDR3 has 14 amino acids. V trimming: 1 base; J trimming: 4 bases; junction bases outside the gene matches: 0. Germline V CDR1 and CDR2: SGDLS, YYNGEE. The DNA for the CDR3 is TGTGCCAGCAGCGTAACTAGCGGCACCGGGGAGCTGTTTTTT. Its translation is CASSVTSGTGELFF.

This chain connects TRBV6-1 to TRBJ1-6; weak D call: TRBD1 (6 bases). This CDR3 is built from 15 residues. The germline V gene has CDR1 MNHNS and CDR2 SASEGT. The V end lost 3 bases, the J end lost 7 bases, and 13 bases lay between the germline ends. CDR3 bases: TGTGCCAGCAGTGACCCCGGGACACTGAATTCACCCCTCCACTTT. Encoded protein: CASSDPGTLNSPLHF.

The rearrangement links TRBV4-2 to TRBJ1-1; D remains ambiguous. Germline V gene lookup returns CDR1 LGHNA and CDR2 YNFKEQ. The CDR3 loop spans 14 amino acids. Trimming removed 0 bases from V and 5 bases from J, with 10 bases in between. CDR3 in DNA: TGTGCCAGCAGCCAAGATCGGCGAGGGACTGAAGCTTTCTTT. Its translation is CASSQDRRGTEAFF.

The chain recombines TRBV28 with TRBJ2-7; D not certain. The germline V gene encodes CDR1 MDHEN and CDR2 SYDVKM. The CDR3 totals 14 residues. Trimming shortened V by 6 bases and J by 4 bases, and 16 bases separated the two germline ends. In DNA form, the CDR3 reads TGTGCCAGCAGCCTCCTAGGTAGCATTTACGAGCAGTACTTC. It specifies CASSLLGSIYEQYF.

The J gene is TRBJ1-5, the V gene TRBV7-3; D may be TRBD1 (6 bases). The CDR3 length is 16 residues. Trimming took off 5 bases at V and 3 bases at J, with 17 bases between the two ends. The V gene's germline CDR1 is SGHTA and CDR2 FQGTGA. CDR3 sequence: CASSPTPGQSNQPQHF. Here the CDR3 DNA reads TGTGCCAGCAGCCCTACTCCTGGACAGTCCAATCAGCCCCAGCATTTT.